This entry lists 22 T cell receptor beta chains sequenced from one sample in a study of blood T cells in healthy people across ages. Primers used in a second PCR of roughly 6 to 12 cycles were a sample-barcoded 5' primer and a J-beta primer mix. Each CDR3 protein is one row after TCRdb ran MiXCR on the 5' RACE reads. Of roughly 2 million distinct CDR3 sequences in the sample, around 48% were seen once. The sequenced sample consisted of blood. These receptor sequences come from a woman aged 40 to 50 in good health.

This rearrangement joins TRBV7-9 to TRBJ2-1; perhaps TRBD1 as D (6 bases). Germline V gene lookup returns CDR1 SEHNR and CDR2 FQNEAQ (reference sequence). The CDR3 loop spans 12 amino acids. Trimming left V 9 bases short and J 5 bases short, with 11 bases between. CDR3: CARGAGNNEQFF. The CDR3 nucleotides read TGTGCCAGGGGGGCAGGAAACAATGAGCAGTTCTTC.

Points on this clonotype: The junction departs from germline at one end; a sequencing error may be responsible. V gene TRBV3-1 combines with J gene TRBJ2-5; D is undetermined. The germline V gene encodes CDR1 LGHDT and CDR2 YNNKEL (reference sequence). The CDR3 has 16 amino acids. DNA of the CDR3: TGTGCCAGCGGCCAAGTTGGGGTGACCCTTTACAATGAGCAGTACTTC. Protein sequence: CASGQVGVTLYNEQYF.

This clonotype was observed a handful of times. The gene calls are TRBV18 and TRBJ2-7; D possibly corresponds to TRBD1 (6 bases). CDR1 is KGHSH, CDR2 LQKENI, per germline. This CDR3 has 14 amino acids. V lost 6 bases and J 3 bases, leaving 15 bases between the germline ends. DNA of the CDR3: TGTGCCAGCTCGCAGCAGGGGACACACTACGAGCAGTACTTC. Translated, it gives CASSQQGTHYEQYF.

The chain is built from TRBV10-3 and TRBJ2-3; maybe TRBD1 (6 bases). The CDR3 contains 15 residues. The V gene's germline CDR1 is ENHRY and CDR2 SYGVKD. Trimming stripped 3 bases from V and 6 bases from J, with 16 bases between. This CDR3 reads CAISDGGPGWDTQYF. Written as DNA, the CDR3 is TGTGCCATCAGTGATGGGGGCCCGGGATGGGATACGCAGTATTTT.

The chain couples TRBV6-1 to TRBJ2-7, with D possibly called TRBD1 or TRBD2 (5 bases each). The CDR3 totals 15 residues. The ends were cut back, 3 bases at V and 6 bases at J, with 18 bases in the middle. The V gene's germline CDR1 is MNHNS and CDR2 SASEGT. The CDR3 loop reads CASSDGRGVSSEQYF. CDR3 bases: TGTGCCAGCAGTGACGGAAGGGGAGTTAGTAGCGAGCAGTACTTC.

This clonotype appeared once. The gene calls are TRBV7-9 and TRBJ2-7; 13 bases match TRBD2. The J call may be incorrect, as the DNA end agrees better with TRBJ2-5. This CDR3 spans 17 amino acids. Germline loops: CDR1 SEHNR, CDR2 FQNEAQ (reference sequence). The CDR3 loop reads CASSPGTSGVRAETQYF. For the CDR3, the DNA is TGTGCCAGCAGCCCGGGGACTAGCGGGGTTAGAGCAGAGACCCAGTACTTC.

The V call is TRBV5-1, the J call TRBJ2-3; D not certain. The CDR3 contains 14 residues. Trimming pared 4 bases from V and 6 bases from J, leaving 15 bases between. Germline CDR1 and CDR2: SGHRS and YFSETQ. The CDR3 is CASSGGTASDTQYF. The CDR3 nucleotides read TGCGCCAGCAGCGGCGGCACGGCTTCTGATACGCAGTATTTT.

The chain couples TRBV7-2 to TRBJ1-2; no clear D gene. Germline CDR1 is SGHTA and CDR2 is FQGNSA. V gave up 2 bases and J gave up 9 bases, with 10 bases separating them. This CDR3 comprises 12 residues. CDR3 DNA sequence: TGTGCCAGCAGCTTAATTGGGAGGAGCTACACCTTC. Its translation is CASSLIGRSYTF.

This clonotype has just a few counts. This chain connects TRBV4-2 to TRBJ1-2; 7 positions agree with TRBD1. The germline V gene encodes CDR1 LGHNA and CDR2 YNFKEQ. This CDR3 region has 16 residues. V was pared by 2 bases and J by 7 bases, with 13 bases of the junction left unmatched. CDR3 DNA sequence: TGTGCCAGCAGCCAAACCCGACAGGGACTCCCTCGTGGCTACACCTTC. Translating gives CASSQTRQGLPRGYTF.

The V and J genes are TRBV21-1 and TRBJ1-1. TRBV21-1 is reported as a pseudogene. This CDR3 spans 16 amino acids. CDR3 residues: CASSKFIRAVNTEAFF. The CDR3 DNA is TGTGCCAGCAGCAAATTCATTAGGGCTGTTAACACTGAAGCTTTCTTT.

This chain links TRBV20-1 with TRBJ2-3, with 8 nucleotides matching TRBD2. The CDR3 sequence is 17 residues long. The V segment lost 1 base and the J segment 0 bases; nucleotides outside the gene matches: 9. Germline loops: CDR1 DFQATT, CDR2 SNEGSKA (reference sequence). The CDR3, as DNA: TGCAGTGCTAGAGCCCCCAGAGTAGCGGGGAGCACAGATACGCAGTATTTT. It translates to CSARAPRVAGSTDTQYF.

This clonotype was seen only once. It may be a read error: a sequence one base away is much more abundant. The chain combines TRBV29-1 with TRBJ2-7; tentatively, D is TRBD1 (6 bases). Germline V gives CDR1 SQVTM, CDR2 ANQGSEA. Trimming pared 7 bases from V and 2 bases from J, leaving 9 bases between. The CDR3 length is 11 residues. This chain's CDR3 is CSAGHPYEQYF. CDR3 DNA: TGCAGCGCGGGACACCCCTACGAGCAGTACTTC.

The J gene is TRBJ2-7, the V gene TRBV20-1; 9 bases agree with TRBD1. Germline lookup yields CDR1 DFQATT and CDR2 SNEGSKA (reference sequence). J gave up 1 base and V 2 bases, and 6 bases lay outside the gene matches. The CDR3 loop spans 15 amino acids. CDR3 coding DNA: TGCAGTGCTAGAAACATGGGGACAGGGTCCTACGAGCAGTACTTC. It is translated as CSARNMGTGSYEQYF.

V and J are TRBV7-9 and TRBJ2-1, with D possibly matching TRBD2 (5 bases). The CDR3 totals 17 residues. Germline V gene lookup returns CDR1 SEHNR and CDR2 FQNEAQ (reference sequence). Trimming took 4 bases from V and 2 from J, leaving 18 bases between them. The CDR3 sequence is CASSSYYRVEAYNEQFF. The CDR3 region has the DNA TGTGCCAGCAGCTCCTACTACCGGGTGGAGGCCTACAATGAGCAGTTCTTC. Drawing the rest from reference TRBV7-9 and TRBJ2-1, the complete variable domain is DTGVSQNPRHKITKRGQNVTFRCDPISEHNRLYWYRQTLGQGPEFLTYFQNEAQLEKSRLLSDRFSAERPKGSFSTLEIQRTEQGDSAMYLCASSSYYRVEAYNEQFFGPGTRLTVL.

Only a few counts were recorded for this clonotype. The V gene is TRBV15, the J gene TRBJ2-5; 7 bases line up with TRBD2. Germline assignment: CDR1 LNHNV and CDR2 YYDKDF (reference sequence). V shed 0 bases, J shed 11 bases, and the junction held 3 bases outside the gene matches. This CDR3 has 12 residues. As DNA, the CDR3 is TGTGCCACCAGCAGAGATTCCGGGGGGCAGTACTTC. It specifies CATSRDSGGQYF. Variable domain in full (rest from reference TRBV15 and TRBJ2-5): DAMVIQNPRYQVTQFGKPVTLSCSQTLNHNVMYWYQQKSSQAPKLLFHYYDKDFNNEADTPDNFQSRRPNTSFCFLDIRSPGLGDTAMYLCATSRDSGGQYFGPGTRLLVL.

This clonotype turned up a few times. The chain employs TRBV6-2 or TRBV6-3 and TRBJ2-1; D unresolved. Looked up from germline, CDR1 is MNHEY and CDR2 is SVGEGT. Trimming stripped 0 bases from V and 7 bases from J, with 4 bases between. The CDR3 consists of 12 residues. CDR3 amino acids: CASSYSLNEQFF. DNA for the CDR3: TGTGCCAGCAGTTACTCACTGAATGAGCAGTTCTTC.

The V gene is TRBV28, the J gene TRBJ2-4; D remains ambiguous. The J call could be wrong; TRBJ2-7 is a better fit for the DNA end. The CDR3 consists of 14 residues. Germline loops: CDR1 MDHEN, CDR2 SYDVKM. The CDR3 DNA sequence: TGTGCCAGCAGTTTAGGGTACAGTCAGCACGAGCAGTACTTC. Encoded protein: CASSLGYSQHEQYF.

This clonotype was observed a single time. The V gene is TRBV27, the J gene TRBJ2-4, with 7 bases fitting TRBD1. CDR3 size: 16 residues. J lost 3 bases, V lost 3 bases, and 8 bases had no gene match. CDR1 is MNHEY, CDR2 SMNVEV, per germline (reference sequence). In DNA, the CDR3 is TGTGCCAGCAGTTTGAGAGGGGGCTATGACAAAAACATTCAGTACTTC. Its protein product is CASSLRGGYDKNIQYF.

The rearrangement joins TRBV14 to TRBJ2-1; D gene unclear. The CDR3 has 16 amino acids. Germline V lookup: CDR1 SGHDN, CDR2 FVKESK. Trimming removed 0 bases at V and 7 bases at J, with 16 bases between. The CDR3 spells CASSQELGSLGNEQFF. DNA for the CDR3: TGTGCCAGCAGCCAAGAGTTAGGCAGCCTGGGGAATGAGCAGTTCTTC.

This clonotype was counted a few times. The chain joins TRBV7-2 to TRBJ2-7; TRBD2 aligns across 13 bases. Germline lookup yields CDR1 SGHTA and CDR2 FQGNSA. The J segment lost 3 bases and the V segment lost 5 bases, leaving 10 bases of the junction unmatched. The CDR3 consists of 17 residues. As DNA, the CDR3 is TGTGCCAGCAGCCTACTAGCGGGGGGGCCTTATCTCTACGAGCAGTACTTC. This translates into CASSLLAGGPYLYEQYF.

This clonotype was seen only once. The gene calls are TRBV6-5 and TRBJ1-6; 7 bases agree with TRBD1. CDR1 MNHEY and CDR2 SVGAGI come from the germline V gene. CDR3 length: 17 residues. The V and J ends lost 0 bases and 4 bases, in that order; junction bases with no gene match: 6. The CDR3 protein is CASSYSQTGRYNSPLHF. In nucleotides, the CDR3 is TGTGCCAGCAGTTACTCGCAGACAGGGCGGTATAATTCACCCCTCCACTTT.

The chain carries TRBV20-1 and TRBJ1-5; TRBD1 matches 7 bases. V lost 0 bases and J lost 7; bases outside the gene matches: 3. The CDR3 extends over 13 amino acids. The germline V gene encodes CDR1 DFQATT and CDR2 SNEGSKA (reference sequence). CDR3 sequence (DNA): TGCAGTGCTAGAGAAATCAGGGGGCAGCCCCAGCATTTT. Protein product: CSAREIRGQPQHF.